A selection of T cell receptor beta chains follows, all from one sample in a study of T cell responses to AZD1222 COVID-19 vaccine. Repertoires were generated with immunoSEQ multiplex PCR, while TCRdb's copy carries only in-frame clones and drops some. Here the sample spans about 67,000 clones, 84% being singletons. The sample in question was peripheral blood, obtained on day 0 of AZD1222 vaccination. Receptors originate from an adult in good health. Both conserved end residues are part of each CDR3. The D gene is left open where the match is weak. Rows give clone size only sometimes, using once, few, many, or a class for an expanded clone.

d_gene	abundance	v_gene	j_gene	CDR3aa	CDR3nt
.	.	TRBV6-2/TRBV6-3	TRBJ2-7	CASSYGVGELGEQYF	TGTGCCAGCAGTTATGGAGTGGGGGAGTTGGGCGAGCAGTACTTC
TRBD2	.	TRBV6-2/TRBV6-3	TRBJ2-7	CASSYSMTSGAYEQYF	TGTGCCAGCAGTTACTCGATGACTAGCGGGGCCTACGAGCAGTACTTC
.	.	TRBV5-1	TRBJ1-2	CASSPQGPTKPSGGYTF	TGCGCCAGCAGCCCGCAGGGGCCGACGAAACCCTCGGGCGGCTACACCTTC
.	.	TRBV3-1/TRBV3-2	TRBJ1-6	CASSQGASGGTPLHF	TGTGCCAGCAGCCAAGGGGCCTCGGGCGGGACACCCCTCCACTTT
.	.	TRBV30	TRBJ1-5	CAWNAALGQPQHF	TGTGCCTGGAATGCGGCACTCGGGCAGCCCCAGCATTTT
TRBD2	.	TRBV7-2	TRBJ2-1	CASSSAGRRGGQLEQFF	TGTGCCAGCAGCTCAGCGGGTAGGCGGGGGGGCCAACTTGAGCAGTTCTTC
TRBD1	once	TRBV6-2/TRBV6-3	TRBJ1-5	CASSYPGQDLEQPQHF	TGTGCCAGCAGTTACCCAGGACAGGACCTCGAACAGCCCCAGCATTTT
TRBD2	.	TRBV10-3	TRBJ2-3	CAISDTSGGTDTQYF	TGTGCCATCAGTGATACTAGCGGGGGCACAGATACGCAGTATTTT
.	.	TRBV10-1	TRBJ1-5	CARKDGHSNQPQHF	TGCGCCAGGAAGGACGGACATAGCAATCAGCCCCAGCATTTT
.	.	TRBV7-2	TRBJ2-1	CASSLGTVPYNEQFF	TGTGCCAGCAGCTTGGGGACCGTACCCTACAATGAGCAGTTCTTC
TRBD1	once	TRBV4-3	TRBJ1-4	CASSQDLFITGQGAANEKLFF	TGCGCCAGCAGCCAAGATTTGTTTATTACGGGACAGGGGGCGGCTAATGAAAAACTGTTTTTT
.	.	TRBV7-8	TRBJ1-4	CASSSGQSLNEKLFF	TGTGCCAGCAGCTCAGGACAGAGCCTTAATGAAAAACTGTTTTTT
.	.	TRBV7-2	TRBJ1-1	CASSQQIGTRHTEAFF	TGTGCCAGCAGCCAGCAGATCGGGACCAGACACACTGAAGCTTTCTTT
.	.	TRBV19	TRBJ2-6	CASSIGRATGANVLTF	TGTGCCAGTAGTATAGGGCGGGCTACCGGGGCCAACGTCCTGACTTTC
.	.	TRBV6-2/TRBV6-3	TRBJ2-7	CASSYIEGPAKQYF	TGTGCCAGCAGTTACATTGAGGGCCCCGCGAAGCAGTACTTC
.	.	TRBV7-8	TRBJ1-4	CASSFWATNEKLFF	TGTGCCAGCAGCTTTTGGGCAACTAATGAAAAACTGTTTTTT
TRBD1	.	TRBV7-2	TRBJ2-7	CASSPPGQGAYEQYF	TGTGCCAGCAGCCCGCCGGGACAGGGGGCGTACGAGCAGTACTTC
.	.	TRBV6-5	TRBJ1-1	CASSYAGMNTEAFF	TGTGCCAGCAGTTACGCAGGGATGAACACTGAAGCTTTCTTT
.	few	TRBV3-1/TRBV3-2	TRBJ2-7	CASSRDTFSYEQYF	TGTGCCAGCAGCCGGGACACATTCTCCTACGAGCAGTACTTC
.	.	TRBV6-1	TRBJ2-5	CASSELPGLGETQYF	TGTGCCAGCAGTGAACTCCCTGGGTTGGGCGAGACCCAGTACTTC
TRBD2	.	TRBV2	TRBJ2-1	CATGLAGYNEQFF	TGTGCCACTGGACTAGCGGGGTACAATGAGCAGTTCTTC
.	.	TRBV18	TRBJ2-7	CASSPRSGTYEQYF	TGTGCCAGCTCACCACGGTCAGGGACCTACGAGCAGTACTTC
TRBD2	.	TRBV18	TRBJ2-2	CASSPGTNLKIGELFF	TGTGCCAGCTCACCAGGGACTAACCTGAAAATCGGGGAGCTGTTTTTT
.	.	TRBV28	TRBJ2-1	CASSPTWTEYNEQFF	TGTGCCAGCAGTCCAACCTGGACAGAGTACAATGAGCAGTTCTTC
.	.	TRBV27	TRBJ1-2	CASAGLGKGYGYTF	TGTGCCAGCGCGGGACTCGGAAAGGGGTATGGCTACACCTTC
.	.	TRBV6-5	TRBJ1-4	CASSYWRESKLFF	TGTGCCAGCAGTTACTGGCGGGAGTCAAAACTGTTTTTT
TRBD1	.	TRBV19	TRBJ1-4	CASSIGRGLAEKLFF	TGTGCCAGTAGTATAGGAAGGGGGCTGGCTGAAAAACTGTTTTTT
TRBD1	.	TRBV9	TRBJ1-2	CASSPTETGNYGYTF	TGTGCCAGCAGCCCTACAGAGACAGGGAACTATGGCTACACCTTC
.	once	TRBV6-5	TRBJ2-7	CASSYSLGNEQYF	TGTGCCAGCAGTTACTCGCTGGGGAATGAGCAGTACTTC
.	.	TRBV5-1	TRBJ2-5	CASSLDTGETQYF	TGCGCCAGCAGCTTGGATACGGGGGAGACCCAGTACTTC
.	.	TRBV28	TRBJ2-1	CASSLGDMGYNEQFF	TGTGCCAGCAGCCTAGGAGACATGGGATACAATGAGCAGTTCTTC
.	.	TRBV12-3/TRBV12-4	TRBJ1-1	CASSFRGNAEAFF	TGTGCCAGCAGTTTTCGGGGAAACGCTGAAGCTTTCTTT
.	.	TRBV5-8	TRBJ1-5	CASSTGWTASNQPQHF	TGTGCCAGCAGCACCGGATGGACGGCTAGCAATCAGCCCCAGCATTTT
.	few	TRBV27	TRBJ1-6	CASSLGRNNSPLHF	TGTGCCAGCAGTTTAGGACGGAATAATTCACCCCTCCACTTT
TRBD1	.	TRBV19	TRBJ2-1	CASGDRRNEQFF	TGTGCCAGCGGGGACAGGAGGAATGAGCAGTTCTTC
.	.	TRBV4-3	TRBJ1-5	CASSQDRYSNQPQHF	TGCGCCAGCAGCCAAGATAGGTATAGCAATCAGCCCCAGCATTTT
TRBD1	.	TRBV19	TRBJ1-5	CASNTGGFQPQHF	TGTGCCAGTAACACAGGGGGCTTCCAGCCCCAGCATTTT
TRBD2	.	TRBV5-1	TRBJ2-3	CASSQTSGTQYF	TGCGCCAGCAGCCAGACTAGCGGGACGCAGTATTTT
TRBD1	.	TRBV19	TRBJ2-7	CASRAGTGPLEQYF	TGTGCCAGTAGAGCCGGGACAGGGCCCCTCGAGCAGTACTTC
.	.	TRBV5-1	TRBJ1-2	CASSFDGGYGYTF	TGCGCCAGCAGCTTCGATGGGGGCTATGGCTACACCTTC
TRBD1	.	TRBV5-8	TRBJ1-5	CASSLGDRVSQPQHF	TGTGCCAGCAGCTTGGGTGACAGGGTTTCTCAGCCCCAGCATTTT
TRBD2	.	TRBV19	TRBJ2-3	CASSIYSGRDTQYF	TGTGCCAGTAGTATATACAGCGGGAGAGATACGCAGTATTTT
.	few	TRBV7-2	TRBJ1-2	CASSPMSNYGYTF	TGTGCCAGCAGCCCTATGTCTAACTATGGCTACACCTTC
.	.	TRBV29-1	TRBJ2-2	CSVYSGPGELFF	TGCAGCGTTTATTCAGGGCCCGGGGAGCTGTTTTTT
.	.	TRBV28	TRBJ1-1	CASSLIIENTEAFF	TGTGCCAGCAGTTTAATCATAGAGAACACTGAAGCTTTCTTT
.	few	TRBV4-3	TRBJ1-1	CASSQDRNTEAFF	TGCGCCAGCAGCCAAGACCGGAACACTGAAGCTTTCTTT
.	.	TRBV7-9	TRBJ1-6	CASSLGREVWLDSPLHF	TGTGCCAGCAGCTTAGGCAGGGAGGTGTGGTTAGATTCACCCCTCCACTTT
.	.	TRBV5-5	TRBJ1-1	CASSLGPSTEAFF	TGTGCCAGCAGCTTAGGACCCTCCACTGAAGCTTTCTTT
.	.	TRBV7-3	TRBJ1-1	CASSLVGSNTEAFF	TGTGCCAGCAGCTTAGTGGGCAGTAACACTGAAGCTTTCTTT
.	once	TRBV7-2	TRBJ1-5	CASSPKQGRWQPQHF	TGTGCCAGCAGCCCGAAACAGGGAAGGTGGCAGCCCCAGCATTTT
.	.	TRBV19	TRBJ1-5	CASSIAGVGNQPQHF	TGTGCCAGTAGTATCGCGGGGGTCGGCAATCAGCCCCAGCATTTT
.	.	TRBV5-1	TRBJ1-2	CASSISSVGANYGYTF	TGCGCCAGCAGCATTTCCTCGGTGGGGGCTAACTATGGCTACACCTTC
.	once	TRBV19	TRBJ2-1	CASRLQRAAPSGEQFF	TGCGCCAGTAGACTCCAAAGAGCGGCACCCTCCGGTGAGCAGTTCTTC
.	.	TRBV7-3	TRBJ2-5	CASSSYPKGKQGETQYF	TGTGCCAGCAGCTCGTACCCTAAGGGGAAACAGGGAGAGACCCAGTACTTC
TRBD2	.	TRBV28	TRBJ2-7	CASSSGAAGRTYEQYF	TGTGCCAGCAGTTCTGGGGCAGCGGGAAGAACCTACGAGCAGTACTTC
.	.	TRBV6-2/TRBV6-3	TRBJ1-4	CASSLTPTNEKLFF	TGTGCCAGCAGTTTGACGCCAACTAATGAAAAACTGTTTTTT
.	.	TRBV6-1	TRBJ2-2	CASSEELPPRELFF	TGTGCCAGCAGTGAAGAGTTACCCCCCAGGGAGCTGTTTTTT
.	.	TRBV9	TRBJ2-2	CASSVVYTPNTGELFF	TGTGCCAGCAGCGTAGTATACACCCCGAACACCGGGGAGCTGTTTTTT